Listed below are T cell receptor beta chains from one sample, sequenced in a study of identical twins. MiXCR, applied by TCRdb to the 5' RACE reads, yields one record per CDR3 protein. The table has around 340,000 distinct CDR3 sequences, more than 9% seen once. The data also belong to a second study, concerning yellow fever vaccine responses in identical twins.

Sequenced sample: CD8+ T cells sorted from blood. The receptors were sampled from a woman aged 18 to 35 in good health. Both conserved end residues are part of each CDR3. Fields, in order: clone size, J gene, V gene, CDR3 protein. The listing skips clone size in some rows; elsewhere it reads once, few, many or a size class.

size: few
J: TRBJ2-2
V: TRBV11-2
CDR3: CASSLVGSLGARELFF

size: -
J: TRBJ1-4
V: TRBV11-3
CDR3: CASSLAMDGGSEKLFF

size: -
J: TRBJ1-1
V: TRBV4-1
CDR3: CASSQDLSRGSRTEAFF

size: once
J: TRBJ2-5
V: TRBV7-9
CDR3: CASSNSGEETQYF

size: -
J: TRBJ2-7
V: TRBV10-1
CDR3: CASSSERDPSYEQYF

size: many
J: TRBJ2-1
V: TRBV4-2
CDR3: CASSQGPNSYNEQFF

size: many
J: TRBJ2-2
V: TRBV5-6
CDR3: CASSLDPGELFF

size: few
J: TRBJ2-7
V: TRBV18
CDR3: CASSPMGGSSYEQYF

size: -
J: TRBJ1-1
V: TRBV11-2
CDR3: CASTGNTEAFF

size: -
J: TRBJ1-1
V: TRBV5-5
CDR3: CASNAGHWGAEAFF

size: -
J: TRBJ2-3
V: TRBV6-4
CDR3: CASSGTSGGDTQYF

size: few
J: TRBJ2-3
V: TRBV11-2
CDR3: CASSLPVTSGKDTDTQYF

size: many
J: TRBJ2-3
V: TRBV27
CDR3: CASSRAGVTDTQYF

size: many
J: TRBJ2-1
V: TRBV2
CDR3: CASDGSHISSSYNEQFF

size: few
J: TRBJ2-7
V: TRBV4-2
CDR3: CASSQLAGEGYEQYF

size: many
J: TRBJ2-1
V: TRBV3-1
CDR3: CASSQDGYSGKRYNEQFF

size: -
J: TRBJ2-5
V: TRBV7-8
CDR3: CASTPGSGGIGETQYF

size: -
J: TRBJ2-5
V: TRBV27
CDR3: CASRKKASREYETQYF

size: few
J: TRBJ1-2
V: TRBV19
CDR3: CASSMPGTNYGYTF

size: few
J: TRBJ1-1
V: TRBV7-6
CDR3: CASSFGSGEAFF

size: few
J: TRBJ2-1
V: TRBV7-6
CDR3: CASSLVAPGDEQFF

size: few
J: TRBJ2-3
V: TRBV5-1
CDR3: CASSLVGADTQYF

size: -
J: TRBJ2-3
V: TRBV27
CDR3: CASSSRLAGGPEPYF

size: few
J: TRBJ2-1
V: TRBV27
CDR3: CASRAGTADYNEQFF

size: few
J: TRBJ2-3
V: TRBV7-9
CDR3: CASSPLAGPSTDTQYF

size: -
J: TRBJ2-1
V: TRBV11-3
CDR3: CASSSWTGGSNEQFF

size: few
J: TRBJ2-1
V: TRBV7-6
CDR3: CASSGHGLASNNEQFF

size: many
J: TRBJ2-7
V: TRBV12-3/TRBV12-4
CDR3: CASSLGSIYEQYF

size: -
J: TRBJ2-1
V: TRBV12-3/TRBV12-4
CDR3: CASTPGGAVSYNEQFF

size: -
J: TRBJ2-3
V: TRBV24-1
CDR3: CATSDLPGFGYGTDTQYF

size: few
J: TRBJ2-7
V: TRBV4-1
CDR3: CASSQESRIVTGGDYEQYF

size: few
J: TRBJ2-2
V: TRBV6-4
CDR3: CASSTGRYTGELFF